This TCR beta chain was sequenced in a study of human T cells and chemical hapten exposure. Study information: Patch tests put 0.01% DPC on the upper back, read at 6 days. Small pooled library volume differences chiefly drove per-sample TCR yield variation.

This CDR3 has 14 residues. From germline, CDR1 is ENHRY and CDR2 SYGVKD. Trimming cost V 8 bases and J 0 bases; bases outside gene matches: 1. This clonotype was seen many times. The time point here: patch test 1, 2 weeks after DPC sensitization. Treatment defined: therapeutic diphenylcyclopropenone sensitization with weekly scalp DPC. MiXCR, applied by TCRdb to the RACE reads, yields one record per CDR3 protein. Of under 200,000 distinct CDR3 sequences listed, roughly 15% are singletons. The rearrangement joins TRBV10-3 to TRBJ1-5, with TRBD1 identical over 10 bases. Sequenced here: whole blood, sampled in connection with sensitization to the hapten diphenylcyclopropenone (DPC). This TCR was recovered from a woman in her 30s with alopecia areata. Some clones in this sample may be carry-over from other donors' samples. CDR3 DNA sequence: TGTGCCATCGGGACAGGGGATAGCAATCAGCCCCAGCATTTT. It yields the protein CAIGTGDSNQPQHF.